Below are 30 T cell receptor beta chains sequenced from a single sample in a study of CD8 T cells in Susac syndrome. With random hexamers, reverse transcription was performed on 0.5 to 1 ug of RNA. One entry per CDR3 protein, called by TCRdb with MiXCR from the immunoSEQ multiplex PCR reads. The sample has about 140,000 distinct CDR3 sequences, roughly 95% seen once; the top ten hold less than 0.095%. Source material: CD4+ T cells from PBMCs. The receptors come from a human donor in good health.

J is TRBJ2-7 and V is TRBV5-4; perhaps TRBD2 as D (6 bases). V was trimmed by 2 bases and J by 3 bases, leaving 12 bases between them. This CDR3 region has 14 residues. CDR1 and CDR2 from the germline V gene are SGHNT and YYREEE (reference sequence). The CDR3 here is CASSFGGSGYEQYF. In DNA, the CDR3 is TGTGCCAGCAGCTTTGGAGGGAGCGGCTACGAGCAGTACTTC.

The chain carries TRBV3-1 and TRBJ2-5; TRBD2 aligns across 7 bases. CDR1 is LGHDT, CDR2 YNNKEL, per germline (reference sequence). J lost 9 bases, V lost 2 bases, and 0 bases had no gene match. The CDR3 runs 11 residues. The CDR3 spells CASSQREAQYF. The CDR3 coding sequence is TGTGCCAGCAGCCAACGGGAGGCCCAGTACTTC.

The V and J genes are TRBV29-1 and TRBJ2-5; possibly TRBD1 or TRBD2 for D (5 bases each). Germline V lookup: CDR1 SQVTM, CDR2 ANQGSEA. Trimming shortened V by 1 base and J by 6 bases, and 18 bases separated the two germline ends. The CDR3 has 15 amino acids. The CDR3 bases are TGCAGCGTTGAAGGGGGGACGTCAACGGTTCAGACCCAGTACTTC. This gives the protein CSVEGGTSTVQTQYF.

This chain uses TRBV6-1 with TRBJ2-7; 11 bases match TRBD1. V lost 5 bases to trimming and J lost 5 bases; unmatched junction nucleotides: 14. Germline CDR1 reads MNHNS; CDR2 reads SASEGT. The CDR3 is 17 amino acids. For the CDR3, the DNA is TGTGCCAGCAGTAGACCCGGGACAGGGGGGGCAATGGACGAGCAGTACTTC. Translating gives CASSRPGTGGAMDEQYF.

The V call is TRBV5-4, the J call TRBJ1-2; D gene unclear. The CDR3 extends over 15 amino acids. Germline V lookup: CDR1 SGHNT, CDR2 YYREEE (reference sequence). Deletions cut 6 bases from V and 8 bases from J, with 23 bases between. Here the CDR3 DNA reads TGTGCCAGCACCAACGCCCGGGCCACCTTAGGCGGCTACACCTTC. Protein product: CASTNARATLGGYTF.

The chain uses TRBV10-2 and TRBJ1-4; D is unresolved. V was cut by 4 bases and J by 7 bases, with 7 bases left in between. Germline assignment: CDR1 WSHSY and CDR2 SAAADI. The CDR3 length is 12 residues. The CDR3 sequence is CASSVTTEKLFF. In DNA, the CDR3 is TGCGCCAGCAGTGTAACAACTGAAAAACTGTTTTTT.

This chain joins TRBV7-9 and TRBJ2-1, with D perhaps given as TRBD1 or TRBD2 (5 bases each). The V end was cut by 5 bases, the J end by 4 bases, with 15 bases between. The CDR3 contains 15 residues. In germline, CDR1 is SEHNR, CDR2 FQNEAQ (reference sequence). The CDR3 reads CASSARGGSYNEQFF. CDR3 bases: TGTGCCAGCAGCGCGAGGGGCGGGTCGTACAATGAGCAGTTCTTC.

The chain carries TRBV20-1 and TRBJ1-3; D gene ambiguous. V dropped 6 bases and J dropped 1 base, with 7 bases sitting between them. The CDR3 covers 12 residues. Germline V gene lookup returns CDR1 DFQATT and CDR2 SNEGSKA (reference sequence). The CDR3 protein is CSAQRSGNTIYF. DNA for the CDR3: TGCAGTGCCCAGCGATCTGGAAACACCATATATTTT.

J is TRBJ2-1 and V is TRBV20-1; tentatively, D is TRBD2 (6 bases). Trimming took 3 bases from V and 6 from J, leaving 18 bases between them. The V gene's germline CDR1 is DFQATT and CDR2 SNEGSKA (reference sequence). CDR3 length: 15 residues. CDR3 region: CSASFGAGSTNEQFF. Written as DNA, the CDR3 is TGCAGTGCTAGTTTTGGAGCCGGGAGTACCAATGAGCAGTTCTTC.

The chain has TRBV9 and TRBJ2-3; the D gene is possibly TRBD2 (6 bases). The CDR3 sequence is 16 residues long. V gave up 4 bases and J gave up 4 bases, with 19 bases separating them. Per germline, CDR1 SGDLS and CDR2 YYNGEE. CDR3 region: CASSPRGAGIADTQYF. For the CDR3, the DNA is TGTGCCAGCAGCCCCCGCGGGGCGGGAATCGCAGATACGCAGTATTTT.

This chain joins TRBV3-1 and TRBJ2-7; TRBD2 aligns across 7 bases. The CDR3 is 14 amino acids. Germline-derived CDR1 and CDR2 are LGHDT and YNNKEL (reference sequence). V dropped 1 base and J dropped 3; count of bases not matched to a gene: 3. CDR3 protein: CASSQAGLLYEQYF. Here the CDR3 DNA reads TGTGCCAGCAGCCAAGCGGGACTACTCTACGAGCAGTACTTC.

The genes are TRBV2 and TRBJ2-2, with 8 bases aligning to TRBD2. Trimming removed 8 bases from V and 7 bases from J; junction bases left unmatched: 3. This CDR3 contains 12 residues. Germline assignment: CDR1 SNHLY and CDR2 FYNNEI. The CDR3 coding sequence is TGTGCCAGCCAGCGGGAGTTCGGGGAGCTGTTTTTT. It translates to CASQREFGELFF.

The rearrangement uses TRBV3-1 and TRBJ2-2, with no clear D. This CDR3 is 12 amino acids long. V was cut by 1 base and J by 7 bases, with 4 bases left in between. Germline CDR1 and CDR2: LGHDT and YNNKEL (reference sequence). The CDR3 region has the DNA TGTGCCAGCAGCCAAGTAAGCGGGGAGCTGTTTTTT. This gives the protein CASSQVSGELFF.

The chain couples TRBV2 to TRBJ1-5; TRBD1 matches 7 bases. CDR1 and CDR2 from the germline V gene are SNHLY and FYNNEI. With V trimmed by 3 bases and J by 6 bases, 5 bases remained unmatched. The CDR3 has 14 residues. CDR3 sequence: CASSERGQFQPQHF. As DNA, the CDR3 is TGTGCCAGCAGTGAGAGGGGGCAGTTTCAGCCCCAGCATTTT.

This sequence joins TRBV18 and TRBJ1-2; D might be TRBD1 (6 bases). Trimming removed 0 bases from V and 7 bases from J, with 15 bases in between. Germline V lookup: CDR1 KGHSH, CDR2 LQKENI. The CDR3 length is 15 residues. The CDR3 DNA reads TGTGCCAGCTCACCACCATCTTTCAGGGGCTCTGGCTACACCTTC. It specifies CASSPPSFRGSGYTF.

V is TRBV18 and J is TRBJ2-7; D not certain. V was cut by 3 bases and J by 0 bases, with 9 bases left in between. The CDR3 has 14 amino acids. Germline V lookup: CDR1 KGHSH, CDR2 LQKENI. CDR3 DNA: TGTGCCAGCTCACCTTTAATAAGCTCCTACGAGCAGTACTTC. As protein: CASSPLISSYEQYF. The variable domain in full, with the rest retrieved from reference TRBV18 and TRBJ2-7, is NAGVMQNPRHLVRRRGQEARLRCSPMKGHSHVYWYRQLPEEGLKFMVYLQKENIIDESGMPKERFSAEFPKEGPSILRIQQVVRGDSAAYFCASSPLISSYEQYFGPGTRLTVT.

V usage is TRBV19 and J usage is TRBJ1-1, with a weak D call TRBD1 (5 bases). Trimming removed 3 bases at V and 4 bases at J, with 30 bases between. The length of the CDR3 is 20 residues. CDR1 is LNHDA and CDR2 is SQIVND in the germline V gene (reference sequence). CDR3 sequence: CASSIKGEPGRRRRGTEAFF. CDR3 DNA sequence: TGTGCCAGTAGTATTAAAGGGGAGCCCGGCAGGCGCAGGAGGGGCACTGAAGCTTTCTTT.

J is TRBJ1-1 and V is TRBV20-1; no clear D. The V gene's germline CDR1 is DFQATT and CDR2 SNEGSKA (reference sequence). This CDR3 has 12 residues. The germline V and J ends were trimmed by 4 bases and 4 bases, with 10 bases remaining between them. The CDR3 DNA reads TGCAGTGCTATTCGCGGCGGCACTGAAGCTTTCTTT. This sequence encodes CSAIRGGTEAFF.

The CDR3 DNA sequence: TGTGCTAGTGGCCAATTTATGGGAACCAAAGCTTTCTTT. Its translation is CASGQFMGTKAFF. J is TRBJ1-1 and V is TRBV12-5; D unclear. The CDR3 is made up of 13 amino acids. CDR1 and CDR2 from the germline V gene are LGHNT and FRNRAP. Trimming removed 6 bases at V and 9 bases at J, with 17 bases between.

The chain couples TRBV28 to TRBJ1-2; D possibly corresponds to TRBD1 (5 bases). CDR1 and CDR2 from the germline V gene are MDHEN and SYDVKM. V lost 4 bases and J 4 bases, leaving 13 bases between the germline ends. This CDR3 has 14 residues. CDR3 bases: TGTGCCAGCAGTTCACCGGGACGGAGCTATGGCTACACCTTC. It yields the protein CASSSPGRSYGYTF.

The chain recombines TRBV7-6 with TRBJ1-4, with a tentative D call TRBD1 (5 bases). V was trimmed by 3 bases and J by 6 bases, leaving 17 bases between them. Per germline, CDR1 SGHVS and CDR2 FNYEAQ. The CDR3 covers 16 residues. CDR3 nucleotide sequence: TGTGCCAGCAGCTTTCCTCCGGGACGGAATGATGAAAAACTGTTTTTT. This codes for CASSFPPGRNDEKLFF.

This sequence joins TRBV4-2 and TRBJ1-4; the match to TRBD1 covers 7 bases. Germline CDR1 LGHNA, CDR2 YNFKEQ. Trimming took 0 bases from V and 10 from J; bases not matched to a gene: 14. The CDR3 length is 17 residues. The CDR3 loop reads CASSQDRGQAGSVKLFF. CDR3 coding DNA: TGTGCCAGCAGCCAAGATAGAGGACAGGCAGGATCTGTAAAACTGTTTTTT.

The V gene is TRBV5-4, the J gene TRBJ1-1, with TRBD1 as a possible D gene (5 bases). The CDR3 is 16 amino acids. In germline, CDR1 is SGHNT, CDR2 YYREEE (reference sequence). V lost 0 bases and J lost 0, with 12 bases in between. Written as DNA, the CDR3 is TGTGCCAGCAGCTTGGTGGCAGGGACCATGAACACTGAAGCTTTCTTT. Amino acids: CASSLVAGTMNTEAFF.

The rearrangement joins TRBV14 to TRBJ1-1; 8 bases are shared with TRBD1. The V gene end was trimmed by 3 bases and the J gene end by 2 bases; junction bases not matched to a gene: 5. The CDR3 runs to 15 residues. Germline V lookup: CDR1 SGHDN, CDR2 FVKESK. The CDR3 DNA reads as TGTGCCAGCAGCCATAGACAGGGGATTAACACTGAAGCTTTCTTT. Translated: CASSHRQGINTEAFF.

The chain combines TRBV9 with TRBJ2-5, with 10 bases matching TRBD2. This CDR3 region has 14 residues. Germline V gene data show CDR1 as SGDLS and CDR2 as YYNGEE. The V gene end was trimmed by 0 bases and the J gene end by 4 bases; junction bases not matched to a gene: 0. The CDR3 loop is CASSVGTSGETQYF. CDR3 sequence (DNA): TGTGCCAGCAGCGTAGGGACTAGCGGAGAGACCCAGTACTTC.

The genes are TRBV27 and TRBJ2-2; TRBD2 agrees at 8 bases. There are 18 residues in the CDR3. V lost 6 bases to trimming and J lost 1 base; unmatched junction nucleotides: 13. Germline CDR1 and CDR2: MNHEY and SMNVEV (reference sequence). The CDR3 loop reads CASSPHRGAGGNTGELFF. DNA for the CDR3: TGTGCCAGCAGCCCCCACCGGGGGGCGGGAGGGAACACCGGGGAGCTGTTTTTT.

CDR3 nucleotide sequence: TGTGCCAGCAGCCTTCGAAGGGCACAGGGGGCAACTGAAGCTTTCTTT. Amino acids: CASSLRRAQGATEAFF. The rearrangement uses TRBV14 and TRBJ1-1, with 9 bases identical to TRBD1. Unmatched junction bases numbered 11, after V lost 4 bases and J lost 5 bases. Germline V lookup: CDR1 SGHDN, CDR2 FVKESK. This CDR3 contains 16 residues.

The chain recombines TRBV12-3 or TRBV12-4 with TRBJ1-2; D is uncertain. Trimming took off 5 bases at V and 4 bases at J, with 14 bases between the two ends. CDR3 length: 14 amino acids. The CDR3 is CASSLRLEGYGYTF. In DNA, the CDR3 is TGTGCCAGCAGTCTGAGACTGGAGGGCTATGGCTACACCTTC.

This clonotype appeared a single time. V gene TRBV18 combines with J gene TRBJ1-5; a possible D gene is TRBD1 (5 bases). The CDR3 is 15 amino acids. The germline CDR1 and CDR2 sequences are KGHSH and LQKENI. V was cut by 3 bases and J by 4 bases, with 13 bases left in between. Here the CDR3 DNA reads TGTGCCAGCTCACCCCGGGCAGGGAAGAATCAGCCCCAGCATTTT. Amino acid sequence: CASSPRAGKNQPQHF.

The V gene is TRBV24-1, the J gene TRBJ1-2; D gene ambiguous. There are 13 residues in the CDR3. V dropped 6 bases and J dropped 4 bases, with 11 bases sitting between them. The germline gives CDR1 KGHDR, CDR2 SFDVKD. The DNA for the CDR3 is TGTGCCACCAGTCAACGGGAAGCCTATGGCTACACCTTC. Translated, it gives CATSQREAYGYTF.